This TCR beta chain was documented in a study of human T cells and chemical hapten exposure. Trimming pared 5 bases from V and 4 bases from J, leaving 14 bases between. CDR3 size: 14 residues. Germline V gives CDR1 MDHEN, CDR2 SYDVKM. Described time point: patch test 1, 2 weeks after DPC sensitization. As to treatment: therapeutic diphenylcyclopropenone sensitization with weekly scalp DPC. In TCRdb, the RACE reads were re-called with MiXCR into one record per CDR3 protein. The sample has roughly 72,000 distinct CDR3 sequences, under 13% seen once. The chain has TRBV28 and TRBJ2-5; no clear D gene. This clonotype originated in a woman in her 50s with alopecia areata. Some clones in this sample may be carry-over from other donors' samples. The specimen was whole blood, collected in connection with sensitization to the hapten diphenylcyclopropenone (DPC). The DNA of the CDR3 is TGTGCCAGCAGTCCCGCTCCTGGACGAGAGACCCAGTACTTC. It is translated as CASSPAPGRETQYF. Variable domain in full (rest from reference TRBV28 and TRBJ2-5): DVKVTQSSRYLVKRTGEKVFLECVQDMDHENMFWYRQDPGLGLRLIYFSYDVKMKEKGDIPEGYSVSREKKERFSLILESASTNQTSMYLCASSPAPGRETQYFGPGTRLLVL.